This T cell receptor (beta chain) was identified during a study of OX40 agonist ivuxolimab in advanced cancers. Only in-frame clones appear in the TCRdb table, and some are missing; sequencing was by immunoSEQ multiplex PCR. Of roughly 67,000 clones listed, 87% are singletons. Germline assignment: CDR1 SGHRS and CDR2 YFSETQ. The CDR3 consists of 15 residues. V lost 0 bases to trimming and J lost 7 bases, with 11 bases between them. The sequence was collected from an adult with an advanced solid tumor such as melanoma, head and neck, liver or kidney cancer. The source was CD4+ or CD8+ T cells sorted from blood, collected in a trial of the OX40 agonist ivuxolimab. The chain links TRBV5-1 to TRBJ1-6, with D unclear. The CDR3 nucleotides read TGCGCCAGCAGCTTGGGGTCGCCTGGGAATTCACCCCTCCACTTT. Translation gives CASSLGSPGNSPLHF.